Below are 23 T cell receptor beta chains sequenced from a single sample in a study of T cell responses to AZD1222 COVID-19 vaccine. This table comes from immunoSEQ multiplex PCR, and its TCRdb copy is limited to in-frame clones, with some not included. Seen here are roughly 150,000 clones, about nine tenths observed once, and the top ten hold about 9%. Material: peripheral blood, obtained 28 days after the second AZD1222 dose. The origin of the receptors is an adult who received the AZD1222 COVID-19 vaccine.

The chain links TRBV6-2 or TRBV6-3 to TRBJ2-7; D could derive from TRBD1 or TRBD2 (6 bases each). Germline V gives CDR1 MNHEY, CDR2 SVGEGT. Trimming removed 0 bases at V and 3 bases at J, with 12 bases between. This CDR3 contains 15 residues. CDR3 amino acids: CASSYSGGTGYEQYF. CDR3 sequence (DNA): TGTGCCAGCAGTTACTCGGGGGGCACGGGCTACGAGCAGTACTTC.

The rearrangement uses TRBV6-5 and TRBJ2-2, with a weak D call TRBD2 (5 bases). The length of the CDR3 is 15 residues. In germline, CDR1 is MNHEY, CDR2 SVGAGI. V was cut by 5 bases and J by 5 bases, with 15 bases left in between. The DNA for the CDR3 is TGTGCCAGCAGTCCTCTATCCGGAGGAACCGGGGAGCTGTTTTTT. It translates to CASSPLSGGTGELFF.

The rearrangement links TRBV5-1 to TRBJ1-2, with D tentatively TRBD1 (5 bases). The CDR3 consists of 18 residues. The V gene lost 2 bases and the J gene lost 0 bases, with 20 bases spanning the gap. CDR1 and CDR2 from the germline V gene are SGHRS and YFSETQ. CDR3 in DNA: TGCGCCAGCAGCTTCGCCGGGAATAGAGGGGCGCCTAACTATGGCTACACCTTC. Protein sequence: CASSFAGNRGAPNYGYTF.

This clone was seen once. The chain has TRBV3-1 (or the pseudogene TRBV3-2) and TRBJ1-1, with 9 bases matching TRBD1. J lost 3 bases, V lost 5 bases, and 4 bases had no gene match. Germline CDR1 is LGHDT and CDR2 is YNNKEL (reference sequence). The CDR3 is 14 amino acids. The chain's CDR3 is CASSTTGGDTEAFF. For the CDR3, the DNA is TGTGCCAGCAGCACGACAGGGGGAGACACTGAAGCTTTCTTT.

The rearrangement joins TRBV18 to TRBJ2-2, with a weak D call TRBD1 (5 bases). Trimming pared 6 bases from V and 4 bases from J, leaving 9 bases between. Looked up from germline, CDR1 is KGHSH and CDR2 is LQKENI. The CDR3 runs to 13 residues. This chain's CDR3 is CASSTTVTGELFF. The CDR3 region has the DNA TGTGCCAGCTCGACGACAGTCACCGGGGAGCTGTTTTTT.

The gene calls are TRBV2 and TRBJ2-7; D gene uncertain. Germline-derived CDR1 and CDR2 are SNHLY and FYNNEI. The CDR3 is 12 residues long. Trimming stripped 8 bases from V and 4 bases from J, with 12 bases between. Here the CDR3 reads CASGQGQYEQYF. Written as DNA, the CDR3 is TGTGCCAGCGGTCAAGGGCAGTACGAGCAGTACTTC.

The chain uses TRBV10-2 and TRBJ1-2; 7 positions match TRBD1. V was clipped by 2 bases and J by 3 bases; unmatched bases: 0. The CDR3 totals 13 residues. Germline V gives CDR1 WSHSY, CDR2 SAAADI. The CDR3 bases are TGCGCCAGCAGTGAGACAGGGGACTATGGCTACACCTTC. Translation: CASSETGDYGYTF.

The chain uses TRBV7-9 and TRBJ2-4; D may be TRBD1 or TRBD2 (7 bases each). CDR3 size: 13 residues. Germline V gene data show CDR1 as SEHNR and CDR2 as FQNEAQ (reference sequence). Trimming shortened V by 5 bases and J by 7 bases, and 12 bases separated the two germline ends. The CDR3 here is CASSRAGQNIQYF. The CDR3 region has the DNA TGTGCCAGCAGCCGAGCGGGACAGAACATTCAGTACTTC. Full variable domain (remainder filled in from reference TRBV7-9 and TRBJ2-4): DTGVSQNPRHKITKRGQNVTFRCDPISEHNRLYWYRQTLGQGPEFLTYFQNEAQLEKSRLLSDRFSAERPKGSFSTLEIQRTEQGDSAMYLCASSRAGQNIQYFGAGTRLSVL.

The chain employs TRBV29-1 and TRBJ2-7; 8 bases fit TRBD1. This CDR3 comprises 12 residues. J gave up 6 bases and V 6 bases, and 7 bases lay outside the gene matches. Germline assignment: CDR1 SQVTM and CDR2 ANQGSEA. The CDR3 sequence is CSVQGAPSEQYF. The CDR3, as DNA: TGCAGCGTGCAGGGGGCCCCTAGCGAGCAGTACTTC.

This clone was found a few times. The CDR3 loop is CASSFRDIALVDSPLHF. The CDR3 DNA follows: TGTGCCAGTAGTTTCCGGGACATTGCCCTTGTTGATTCACCCCTCCACTTT. The J gene is TRBJ1-6, the V gene TRBV19; the D gene is possibly TRBD1 (6 bases). Trimming removed 5 bases at V and 8 bases at J, with 22 bases between. The length of the CDR3 is 17 residues. Germline CDR1 LNHDA, CDR2 SQIVND (reference sequence).

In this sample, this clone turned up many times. The CDR3, as DNA: TGTGCCAGCAGTGGACAGGCCCTCTACGAGCAGTACTTC. Encoded protein: CASSGQALYEQYF. The genes are TRBV7-9 and TRBJ2-7; 7 bases are a match to TRBD1. Germline trimming cut 6 bases from V and 3 bases from J; bases unmatched to any gene: 5. The CDR3 sequence is 13 residues long. Germline CDR1 is SEHNR and CDR2 is FQNEAQ (reference sequence).

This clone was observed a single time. The CDR3: CSARKGAEAFF. CDR3 sequence (DNA): TGCAGTGCTAGGAAGGGAGCTGAAGCTTTCTTT. The chain uses TRBV20-1 and TRBJ1-1; D remains ambiguous. This CDR3 is 11 amino acids long. Germline CDR1 DFQATT, CDR2 SNEGSKA (reference sequence). V lost 3 bases, J lost 6 bases, and 8 bases lay in between.

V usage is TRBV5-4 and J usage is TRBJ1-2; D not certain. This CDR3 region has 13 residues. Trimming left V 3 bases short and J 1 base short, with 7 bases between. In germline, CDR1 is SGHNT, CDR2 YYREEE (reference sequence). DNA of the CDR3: TGTGCCAGCAGCTCCCAGAGTAACTATGGCTACACCTTC. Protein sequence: CASSSQSNYGYTF.

CDR3 protein: CASSPTTSGRAVPGELFF. The DNA for the CDR3 is TGTGCCAGCAGTCCCACCACTAGCGGGAGGGCCGTTCCCGGGGAGCTGTTTTTT. The rearrangement uses TRBV7-9 and TRBJ2-2; 13 bases are a match to TRBD2. Losses at the gene ends were 6 bases for V and 6 bases for J; bases not matched to a gene: 13. This CDR3 comprises 18 residues. The germline V gene encodes CDR1 SEHNR and CDR2 FQNEAQ (reference sequence). Variable domain in full (rest from reference TRBV7-9 and TRBJ2-2): DTGVSQNPRHKITKRGQNVTFRCDPISEHNRLYWYRQTLGQGPEFLTYFQNEAQLEKSRLLSDRFSAERPKGSFSTLEIQRTEQGDSAMYLCASSPTTSGRAVPGELFFGEGSRLTVL.

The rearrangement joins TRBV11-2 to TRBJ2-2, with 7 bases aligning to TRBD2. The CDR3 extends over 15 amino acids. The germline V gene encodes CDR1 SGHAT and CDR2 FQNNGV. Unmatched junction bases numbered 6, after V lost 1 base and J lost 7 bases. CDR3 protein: CASSLGAGVNGELFF. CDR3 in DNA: TGTGCCAGCAGCTTAGGGGCGGGAGTTAACGGGGAGCTGTTTTTT.

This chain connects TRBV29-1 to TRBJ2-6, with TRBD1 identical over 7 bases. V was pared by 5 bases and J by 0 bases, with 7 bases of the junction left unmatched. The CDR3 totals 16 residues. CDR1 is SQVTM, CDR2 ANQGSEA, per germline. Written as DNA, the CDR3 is TGCAGCGTTCTGGACAGGTCGAGCTCTGGGGCCAACGTCCTGACTTTC. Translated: CSVLDRSSSGANVLTF.

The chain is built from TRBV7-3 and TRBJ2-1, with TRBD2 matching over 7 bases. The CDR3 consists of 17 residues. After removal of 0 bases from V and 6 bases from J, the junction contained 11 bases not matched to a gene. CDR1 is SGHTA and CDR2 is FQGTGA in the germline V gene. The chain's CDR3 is CASSLTGGGSFSNEQFF. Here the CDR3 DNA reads TGTGCCAGCAGCTTAACCGGTGGCGGGAGCTTCTCCAATGAGCAGTTCTTC.

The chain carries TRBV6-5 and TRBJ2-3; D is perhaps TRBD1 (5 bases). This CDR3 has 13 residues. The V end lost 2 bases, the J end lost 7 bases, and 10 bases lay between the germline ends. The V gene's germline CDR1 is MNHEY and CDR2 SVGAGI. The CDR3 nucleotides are TGTGCCAGCAGTTACCCAGGGCTGAATACGCAGTATTTT. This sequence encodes CASSYPGLNTQYF.

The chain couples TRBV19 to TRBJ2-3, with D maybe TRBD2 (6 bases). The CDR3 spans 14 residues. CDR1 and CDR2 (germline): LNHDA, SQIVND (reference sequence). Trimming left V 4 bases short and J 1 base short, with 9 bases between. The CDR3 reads CASSRDSRTDTQYF. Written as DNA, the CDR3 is TGTGCCAGTAGTAGGGACTCTCGCACAGATACGCAGTATTTT.

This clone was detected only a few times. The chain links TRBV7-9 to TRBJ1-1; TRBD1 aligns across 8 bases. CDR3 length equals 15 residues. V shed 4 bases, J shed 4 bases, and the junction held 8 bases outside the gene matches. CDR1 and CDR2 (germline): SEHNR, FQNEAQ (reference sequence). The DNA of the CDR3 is TGTGCCAGCAGCTATTTACAGGGGGGAAGCACTGAAGCTTTCTTT. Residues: CASSYLQGGSTEAFF. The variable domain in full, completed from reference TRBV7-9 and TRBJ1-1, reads DTGVSQNPRHKITKRGQNVTFRCDPISEHNRLYWYRQTLGQGPEFLTYFQNEAQLEKSRLLSDRFSAERPKGSFSTLEIQRTEQGDSAMYLCASSYLQGGSTEAFFGQGTRLTVV.

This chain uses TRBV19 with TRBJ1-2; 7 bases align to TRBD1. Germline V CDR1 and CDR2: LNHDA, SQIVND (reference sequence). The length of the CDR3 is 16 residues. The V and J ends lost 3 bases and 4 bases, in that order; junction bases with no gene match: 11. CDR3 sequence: CASSIRIGTVGYGYTF. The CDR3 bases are TGTGCCAGTAGTATTAGGATTGGGACAGTGGGCTATGGCTACACCTTC.

CDR3 sequence (DNA): TGTGCCAGCAGTTACTCGCGGGACGTCAGTGAGCAGTTCTTC. It codes for CASSYSRDVSEQFF. The chain recombines TRBV6-5 with TRBJ2-1; weak D call: TRBD2 (6 bases). The CDR3 covers 14 residues. Trimming removed 0 bases from V and 9 bases from J, with 12 bases in between. Germline lookup yields CDR1 MNHEY and CDR2 SVGAGI.

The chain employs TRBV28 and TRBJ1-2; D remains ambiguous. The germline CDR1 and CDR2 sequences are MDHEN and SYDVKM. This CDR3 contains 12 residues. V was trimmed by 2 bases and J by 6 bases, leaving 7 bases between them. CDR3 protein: CASSLQVNGYTF. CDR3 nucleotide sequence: TGTGCCAGCAGTTTACAGGTTAATGGCTACACCTTC.